The source of this T cell receptor (beta chain) is a study of shared clonotypes between healthy human individuals (dated by TCRdb to about 2020). About the full investigation: A couple of women and a few men aged 18 to 49 years were included in the cohort. Each donor's leukapheresis produced roughly between about 0.8 and 10 billion PBMCs. To estimate repertoire size and how much clonotype sharing occurs between individuals, the study deeply sequenced the blood TCR repertoires of roughly 5 healthy adults. Per donor, three plates each were used for CD4 naive and CD4 memory, two for CD8 naive, and one for CD8 memory. Libraries were prepared and TCR repertoires were sequenced by different laboratories using diverse techniques, in order to increase sequencing depth and limit assay-specific biases. Paper-wide results and their limitations: Rarefaction of sorted-subset datasets indicated incomplete sequencing despite the large sequencing depth. Around 5% of naive CD4, 3% to 3.5% of naive CD8, around 2.3% of memory CD4, and less than 0.45% of memory CD8 clonotypes were shared across a few donors. Sampling was restricted to blood, and TCR repertoires in tissues likely differ from the TCR repertoires found in blood. Compared with non-shared clonotypes, clonotypes shared by all four sorted-subset donors had higher generation probabilities. The genetic and exposure-history diversity represented was limited by the small number of donors. Pairwise subsampling indicated that sequencing depth was expected to affect the degree of clonotype sharing among donors. Estimated clonotype richness was generally larger for naive than for memory subsets.

The CDR3 goes from the cysteine to the phenylalanine over 13 residues. Only the CDR3 DNA stays, 39 bases, in frame from base 1. The germline V gene provides CDR1 SGHNT and CDR2 YENEEA. The V end loses 3 bases and the J end loses 7 bases, and a stretch of 13 bases separates them. Of note for this clone: The antigen it binds to is not known. No quality values exist for individual bases; no much larger clone is one base distant.

Using the deep immunoSEQ assay, TCR CDR3 regions were amplified from genomic DNA by multiplex PCR. Extracted genomic DNA from each cell subset was spread evenly across all wells of several immunoSEQ 96-well plates, with each plate serving as a replicate. Each replicate PCR for sorted subsets received around 200 ng genomic DNA, equal to tens of thousands of T cell genomes. The purified libraries were quantified using a Qubit 3.0 fluorometer, sized with a Bioanalyzer 2100, and then quantified again using the KAPA Library Quantification kit. Each immunoSEQ 96-well plate was sequenced on its own single-read 150-cycle Illumina NextSeq 550 flow cell. The published analysis was carried out like this. Because the immunoSEQ output held only junctional sequences and lacked quality scores, the filtering could not match the filtering applied to full-length reads. To assign V/J genes and CDR3, sequences were annotated using PyIR, a Python wrapper for IgBLAST v1.9, with IMGT germline references. Any read was removed if the V/J assignment was weak (E-value above 1e-6), the CDR3 was missing, or the read contained stop codons, out-of-frame junctions, or ambiguous translated residues. V3J clonotypes were defined as sequences sharing the same inferred V gene, J gene, and CDR3 amino acid sequence. To compute the percentage overlap between repertoires, the number of shared unique clonotypes was divided by the size of the smaller repertoire. Repertoire richness was assessed with RTK rarefaction, the Chao1 estimator, and Recon v2.1 estimates of unobserved clonotypes. Generation probabilities for all TCRbeta clonotypes obtained by the gDNA method from a handful of donors were computed using OLGA. TCRdb obtained this table from immuneACCESS and retained in-frame rearrangements with V and J assigned. These tables miss some clones; where compared with another copy, unresolved V genes account for less than half of the shortfall, and the remainder is unexplained. V and J calls and clone size are given by that table; D and trimming were obtained from the DNA. Counted in this sample were millions of clones; about 93% of them appeared once. The ten largest clones represent around 1.7% of the sample.

CD8 naive samples consisted of CD45RO-negative cells that were positively selected for CCR7, yielding a CD45RA+CCR7+ population without TemRA cells. Healthy HIV-negative adults with no recently reported acute infections or vaccinations were included as donors. Every donor was a Caucasian adult residing in Nashville, Tennessee, USA. Blood was collected by leukapheresis, and PBMCs were isolated by Ficoll-Histopaque density gradient centrifugation and then cryopreserved in liquid nitrogen vapor phase. Analytical flow cytometry was used to check the purity and quantity of every magnetically sorted T cell population. From each sorted fraction, genomic DNA was isolated and quantified by UV absorbance on a Nanodrop 2000c.

The rearranged chain carries TRBV11-3 and TRBJ2-7; too little of a D gene remains to name it. Sequenced: naive CD8+ T cells from PBMCs. According to the study, the label for this sample's cell subset or site signals: CD45RA+CCR7+. The receptor was derived from a man aged 18-30 years in good health. Some clones in this sample may be carry-over from other donors' samples. CDR3 protein: CASSFDPLGEQYF. The sequenced DNA is TGTGCCAGCAGCTTTGACCCCCTGGGGGAGCAGTACTTC.